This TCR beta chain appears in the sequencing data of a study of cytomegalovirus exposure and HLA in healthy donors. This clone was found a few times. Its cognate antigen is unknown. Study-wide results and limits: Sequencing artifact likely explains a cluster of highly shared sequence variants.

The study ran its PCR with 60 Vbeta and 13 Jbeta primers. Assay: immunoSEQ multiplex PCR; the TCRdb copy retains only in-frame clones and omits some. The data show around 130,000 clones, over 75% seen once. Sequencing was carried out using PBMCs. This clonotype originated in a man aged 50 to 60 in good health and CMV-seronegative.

CDR3 sequence reads: CASTLGGGTTGELFF. The CDR3 DNA sequence: TGTGCCAGCACCTTAGGGGGAGGGACCACCGGGGAGCTGTTTTTT. V is TRBV5-4 and J is TRBJ2-2; perhaps TRBD2 as D (7 bases). The germline gives CDR1 SGHNT, CDR2 YYREEE (reference sequence). V was pared by 6 bases and J by 4 bases, with 16 bases between. This CDR3 spans 15 amino acids.